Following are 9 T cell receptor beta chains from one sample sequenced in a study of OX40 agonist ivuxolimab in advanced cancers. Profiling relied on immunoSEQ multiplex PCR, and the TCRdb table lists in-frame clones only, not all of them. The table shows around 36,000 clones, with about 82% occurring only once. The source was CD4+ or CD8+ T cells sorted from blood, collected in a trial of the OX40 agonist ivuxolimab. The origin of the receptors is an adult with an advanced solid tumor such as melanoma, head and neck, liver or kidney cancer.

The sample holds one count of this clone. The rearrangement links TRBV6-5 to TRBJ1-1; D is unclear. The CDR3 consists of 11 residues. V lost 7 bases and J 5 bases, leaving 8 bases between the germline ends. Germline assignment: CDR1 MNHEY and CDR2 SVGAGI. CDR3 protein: CASIDRTEAFF. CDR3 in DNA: TGTGCCAGCATCGACCGGACTGAAGCTTTCTTT.

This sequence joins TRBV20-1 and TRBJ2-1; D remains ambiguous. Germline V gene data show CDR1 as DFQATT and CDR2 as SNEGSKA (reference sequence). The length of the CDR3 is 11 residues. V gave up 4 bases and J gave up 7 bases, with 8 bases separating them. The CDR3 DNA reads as TGCAGTGCTAATCCTCGGAATGAGCAGTTCTTC. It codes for CSANPRNEQFF.

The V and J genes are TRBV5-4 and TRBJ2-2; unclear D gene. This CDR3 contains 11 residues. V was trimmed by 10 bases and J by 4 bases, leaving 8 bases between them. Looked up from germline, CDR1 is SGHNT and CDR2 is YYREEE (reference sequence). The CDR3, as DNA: TGTGCCGGGTCGTCCACCGGGGAGCTGTTTTTT. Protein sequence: CAGSSTGELFF.

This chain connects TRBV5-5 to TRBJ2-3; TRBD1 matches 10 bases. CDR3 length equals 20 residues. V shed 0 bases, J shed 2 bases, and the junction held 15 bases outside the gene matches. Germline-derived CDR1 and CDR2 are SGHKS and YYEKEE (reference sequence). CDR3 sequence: CASSLVGGGTGDPITDTQYF. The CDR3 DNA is TGTGCCAGCAGCTTGGTAGGAGGCGGGACAGGGGACCCCATCACAGATACGCAGTATTTT.

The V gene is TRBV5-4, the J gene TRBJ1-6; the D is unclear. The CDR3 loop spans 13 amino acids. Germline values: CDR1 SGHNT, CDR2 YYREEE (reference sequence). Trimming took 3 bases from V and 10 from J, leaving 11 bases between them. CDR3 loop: CASSSYVGSPLHF. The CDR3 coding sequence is TGTGCCAGCAGCTCGTATGTAGGGTCACCCCTCCACTTT.

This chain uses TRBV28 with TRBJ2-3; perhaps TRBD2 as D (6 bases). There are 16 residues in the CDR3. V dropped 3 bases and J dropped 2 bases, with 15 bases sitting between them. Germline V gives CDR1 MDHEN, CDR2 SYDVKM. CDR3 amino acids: CASSFPRRASTDTQYF. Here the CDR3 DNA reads TGTGCCAGCAGTTTCCCTCGGAGGGCTTCCACAGATACGCAGTATTTT.

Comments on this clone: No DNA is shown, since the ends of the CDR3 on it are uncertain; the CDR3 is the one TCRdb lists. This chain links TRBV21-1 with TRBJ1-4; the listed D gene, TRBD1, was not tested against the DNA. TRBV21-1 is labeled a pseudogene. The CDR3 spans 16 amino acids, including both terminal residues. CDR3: CASARGFGTGNEKLFF.

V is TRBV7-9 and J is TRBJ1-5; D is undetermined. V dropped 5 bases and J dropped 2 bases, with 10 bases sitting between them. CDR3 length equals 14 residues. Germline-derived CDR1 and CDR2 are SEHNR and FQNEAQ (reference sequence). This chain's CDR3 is CASSGSGGNQPQHF. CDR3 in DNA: TGTGCCAGCAGCGGGAGTGGGGGCAATCAGCCCCAGCATTTT.

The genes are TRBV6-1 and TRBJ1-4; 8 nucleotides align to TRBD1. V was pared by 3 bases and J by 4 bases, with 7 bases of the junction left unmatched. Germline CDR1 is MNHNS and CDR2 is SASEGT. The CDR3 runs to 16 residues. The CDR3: CASSDRGRGFNEKLFF. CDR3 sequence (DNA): TGTGCCAGCAGTGACAGGGGGCGCGGGTTTAATGAAAAACTGTTTTTT.